These 3 T cell receptor beta chains share one sample of origin, sequenced in a study of blood T cell repertoires in COVID-19 (dated by TCRdb to 2020 to 2022). Library preparation used the immunoSEQ multiplex PCR assay. The clones in this table, taken by TCRdb from immuneACCESS, are in-frame only. Not every clone is retained; where verified, under half of the shortfall comes from an unresolved V gene, and the cause of the rest is unknown. The sample yields about 130,000 clones; roughly 74% were counted once. Clones ranked in the top ten supply about 5.5% of the sample. Sequenced: peripheral blood. These receptors all stem from an elderly man with COVID-19, enrolled during active disease.

The genes are TRBV14 and TRBJ1-2; 7 bases match TRBD1. Trimming took 5 bases from V and 1 from J; bases not matched to a gene: 7. The CDR3 contains 15 residues. The germline gives CDR1 SGHDN, CDR2 FVKESK. The CDR3 is CASSAQGQVNYGYTF. The DNA for the CDR3 is TGTGCCAGCAGCGCTCAAGGACAGGTTAACTATGGCTACACCTTC.

A few counts support this clone. V and J are TRBV30 and TRBJ2-5; D gene uncertain. The CDR3 spans 13 residues. V dropped 2 bases and J dropped 2 bases, with 9 bases sitting between them. CDR1 is GTSNPN and CDR2 is SVGIG in the germline V gene (reference sequence). The CDR3 DNA follows: TGTGCCTGGAGTATACAAGAACAAGAGACCCAGTACTTC. Translation: CAWSIQEQETQYF.

The chain couples TRBV3-1 (or the pseudogene TRBV3-2) to TRBJ2-3; 9 bases match TRBD2. V shed 4 bases and J 4 bases; nucleotides not matched to a gene: 3. This CDR3 has 14 amino acids. From germline, CDR1 is LGHDT and CDR2 YNNKEL (reference sequence). CDR3 coding DNA: TGTGCCAGCAGCCTGGGACTAGCTGCAGATACGCAGTATTTT. It codes for CASSLGLAADTQYF.